A single sample gave rise to the 20 T cell receptor beta chains below, sequenced in a study of regulatory T cells in long-lasting Graves disease. Noted time point: newly diagnosed GD, antithyroid drugs for less than 3 months. The TCR library was prepared using RNA isolated from PBMCs. With iRepertoire HTBI primers and Arm-PCR of CDR3 regions, TCR beta libraries were built. TCRdb fed the multiplex PCR reads into MiXCR, producing one record per CDR3 protein. The sample yields fewer than 650,000 distinct CDR3 sequences, about 15% seen once. The same data also went into a second study, on T cells in Graves' hyperthyroidism and ophthalmopathy.

Here the sequenced sample was peripheral blood mononuclear cells (PBMCs), taken at new diagnosis, from a patient treated with antithyroid drugs. The receptors were sampled from a man younger than 30 with Graves disease.

In its sample, this clonotype was seen many times. The chain has TRBV6-5 and TRBJ2-7; 12 nucleotides match TRBD1. Unmatched junction bases numbered 8, after V lost 2 bases and J lost 6 bases. CDR1 and CDR2 (germline): MNHEY, SVGAGI. This CDR3 is 16 amino acids long. The CDR3 is CASSYGTGGKVFEQYF. The CDR3 DNA reads TGTGCCAGCAGTTACGGGACAGGGGGCAAGGTGTTCGAGCAGTACTTC.

This clonotype occurred a few times. The chain combines TRBV20-1 with TRBJ1-1; 8 bases are a match to TRBD1. Germline V gene lookup returns CDR1 DFQATT and CDR2 SNEGSKA (reference sequence). This CDR3 region has 12 residues. J lost 3 bases, V lost 4 bases, and 1 base had no gene match. CDR3 coding DNA: TGCAGTGCTACGGGACAGGACACTGAAGCTTTCTTT. It yields the protein CSATGQDTEAFF.

This rearrangement joins TRBV28 to TRBJ2-7; perhaps D is TRBD1 or TRBD2 (5 bases each). This CDR3 contains 12 residues. The V end lost 6 bases, the J end lost 3 bases, and 9 bases lay between the germline ends. Per germline, CDR1 MDHEN and CDR2 SYDVKM. The CDR3 sequence: CASRVGDYEQYF. The CDR3 DNA sequence: TGTGCCAGCAGGGTGGGGGACTACGAGCAGTACTTC.

This clonotype was observed a handful of times. The chain has TRBV29-1 and TRBJ2-1, with D hard to call. V was cut by 0 bases and J by 5 bases, with 17 bases left in between. The CDR3 totals 16 residues. Germline V gene sequence: CDR1 SQVTM, CDR2 ANQGSEA. The CDR3 protein is CSVEDGERLTNNEQFF. As DNA, the CDR3 is TGCAGCGTTGAAGATGGGGAAAGGCTAACCAACAATGAGCAGTTCTTC.

The chain employs TRBV9 and TRBJ2-1, with D perhaps being TRBD1 or TRBD2 (6 bases each). The V gene lost 4 bases and the J gene lost 6 bases, with 17 bases spanning the gap. CDR1 is SGDLS and CDR2 is YYNGEE in the germline V gene. This CDR3 has 15 amino acids. The CDR3 DNA sequence: TGTGCCAGCAGCCCCGGGGGCCACGTCTCCAATGAGCAGTTCTTC. As protein: CASSPGGHVSNEQFF.

This rearrangement joins TRBV30 to TRBJ1-2; D is ambiguous. CDR3 length equals 13 residues. The V gene lost 0 bases and the J gene lost 8 bases, with 13 bases spanning the gap. The V gene's germline CDR1 is GTSNPN and CDR2 SVGIG (reference sequence). CDR3 nucleotide sequence: TGTGCCTGGAGTGTAGGGCCCTCGGCCGGCTACACCTTC. The encoded protein is CAWSVGPSAGYTF.

The V gene is TRBV7-9, the J gene TRBJ2-7, with 10 bases that match TRBD2. CDR3 length: 17 amino acids. Germline V lookup: CDR1 SEHNR, CDR2 FQNEAQ (reference sequence). After removal of 1 base from V and 3 bases from J, the junction contained 9 bases not matched to a gene. CDR3 protein: CASSLVAGGPANYEQYF. For the CDR3, the DNA is TGTGCCAGCAGCTTAGTAGCGGGAGGCCCGGCGAACTACGAGCAGTACTTC.

This sequence joins TRBV7-9 and TRBJ1-2; D is undetermined. The V and J ends lost 5 bases and 5 bases respectively, with 9 bases between them. Germline CDR1 is SEHNR and CDR2 is FQNEAQ (reference sequence). CDR3 length: 12 residues. The CDR3 coding sequence is TGTGCCAGCAGCCCATCTATTTATGGCTACACCTTC. The encoded protein is CASSPSIYGYTF.

This clonotype was observed at least ten times. The rearrangement links TRBV29-1 to TRBJ2-3, with unresolved D. Germline CDR1 SQVTM, CDR2 ANQGSEA. The CDR3 is made up of 15 amino acids. V was trimmed by 1 base and J by 2 bases, leaving 13 bases between them. The CDR3 region has the DNA TGCAGCGTTGAAGGGGCACCCCTGAACACAGATACGCAGTATTTT. As protein: CSVEGAPLNTDTQYF.

The CDR3 here is CASSYSGGPGEQYF. CDR3 sequence (DNA): TGTGCCAGCAGTTACTCGGGGGGCCCCGGCGAGCAGTACTTC. This rearrangement joins TRBV6-5 to TRBJ2-7; D tentatively fits TRBD1 or TRBD2 (6 bases each). This CDR3 region has 14 residues. CDR1 MNHEY and CDR2 SVGAGI come from the germline V gene. V was trimmed by 0 bases and J by 6 bases, leaving 12 bases between them.

This clonotype was counted many times. The J gene is TRBJ2-7, the V gene TRBV27; D gene ambiguous. Germline-derived CDR1 and CDR2 are MNHEY and SMNVEV (reference sequence). There are 15 residues in the CDR3. The V gene lost 8 bases and the J gene lost 4 bases, with 21 bases spanning the gap. As DNA, the CDR3 is TGTGCCAGCCGCTCAACCACACTAACCGAGTACGAGCAGTACTTC. It yields the protein CASRSTTLTEYEQYF.

The gene calls are TRBV15 and TRBJ2-7; 7 positions match TRBD1. J lost 3 bases, V lost 5 bases, and 4 bases had no gene match. The CDR3 contains 13 residues. CDR1 is LNHNV and CDR2 is YYDKDF in the germline V gene (reference sequence). The CDR3 protein is CATSDRVSYEQYF. The CDR3 DNA sequence: TGTGCCACCAGCGACAGGGTCAGCTACGAGCAGTACTTC.

This chain connects TRBV5-8 to TRBJ2-7, with 9 nucleotides matching TRBD1. The CDR3 totals 16 residues. Germline loops: CDR1 SGHTS, CDR2 YDEGEE. J was trimmed by 0 bases and V by 4 bases; bases with no gene match: 8. CDR3 DNA: TGTGCCAGCAGCGTTCGACAGGGGGTCGGCTCCTACGAGCAGTACTTC. Translation gives CASSVRQGVGSYEQYF.

With regard to this clonotype: A read error may explain this, as a much larger clone is one base away. V and J are TRBV7-9 and TRBJ2-1; 9 bases fit TRBD2. This CDR3 is 16 amino acids long. The V gene's germline CDR1 is SEHNR and CDR2 FQNEAQ (reference sequence). The ends lost 3 bases at V and 9 bases at J; junction bases unmatched: 12. The CDR3 loop is CASSFLPAGGFGEQFF. The CDR3 DNA is TGTGCCAGCAGCTTCTTACCAGCGGGAGGTTTTGGTGAGCAGTTCTTC.

This clonotype appeared many times. The genes are TRBV6-1 and TRBJ1-2; 9 nucleotides agree with TRBD1. CDR3 length equals 13 residues. Germline V gene lookup returns CDR1 MNHNS and CDR2 SASEGT. V was clipped by 6 bases and J by 7 bases; unmatched bases: 6. As DNA, the CDR3 is TGTGCCAGCAGGAGGGACAGGGCAGGTGGCTACACCTTC. Protein product: CASRRDRAGGYTF.

Details on this clonotype: A read error may be the cause here, since a much bigger clone is one base away. This chain joins TRBV30 and TRBJ1-1; D not certain. This CDR3 region has 13 residues. The germline gives CDR1 GTSNPN, CDR2 SVGIG (reference sequence). Trimming pared 4 bases from V and 1 base from J, leaving 10 bases between. This CDR3 reads CAWTPGPNTEAFF. The CDR3 DNA reads TGTGCCTGGACCCCGGGTCCGAACACTGAAGCTTTCTTT. Together with reference TRBV30 and TRBJ1-1, the CDR3 gives the full variable domain: SQTIHQWPATLVQPVGSPLSLECTVEGTSNPNLYWYRQAAGRGLQLLFYSVGIGQISSEVPQNLSASRPQDRQFILSSKKLLLSDSGFYLCAWTPGPNTEAFFGQGTRLTVV.

This clonotype has more than one count but fewer than ten. A read error may produce the germline difference seen at one junction end. The chain uses TRBV27 and TRBJ2-2; D possibly uses TRBD1 or TRBD2 (5 bases each). The CDR3 spans 13 residues. From germline, CDR1 is MNHEY and CDR2 SMNVEV (reference sequence). As DNA, the CDR3 is TGTGTCAGCAGGGAGACGTATACCGGGGAGCTGTTTTTT. It specifies CVSRETYTGELFF.

A few counts support this clonotype. The chain combines TRBV20-1 with TRBJ2-5; D is ambiguous. Germline loops: CDR1 DFQATT, CDR2 SNEGSKA (reference sequence). V lost 3 bases to trimming and J lost 6 bases, with 14 bases between them. The CDR3 loop spans 13 amino acids. CDR3 in amino acids: CSARESELKTQYF. For the CDR3, the DNA is TGCAGTGCTAGGGAATCAGAACTGAAGACCCAGTACTTC.

Ten or more counts support this clonotype. J is TRBJ2-3 and V is TRBV27; 11 bases map to TRBD1. This CDR3 contains 15 residues. The V gene's germline CDR1 is MNHEY and CDR2 SMNVEV (reference sequence). J gave up 6 bases and V 5 bases, and 7 bases lay outside the gene matches. CDR3 in amino acids: CASSLLGQGADTQYF. The CDR3 DNA follows: TGTGCCAGCAGTCTCCTAGGACAGGGGGCCGATACGCAGTATTTT.

The rearrangement links TRBV27 to TRBJ2-7, with D perhaps being TRBD1 or TRBD2 (5 bases each). This CDR3 comprises 13 residues. V was clipped by 6 bases and J by 6 bases, with 15 bases between them. Germline V gene lookup returns CDR1 MNHEY and CDR2 SMNVEV (reference sequence). For the CDR3, the DNA is TGTGCCAGCAGAATGAGGGACCACGTCGAGCAGTACTTC. Its protein is CASRMRDHVEQYF.